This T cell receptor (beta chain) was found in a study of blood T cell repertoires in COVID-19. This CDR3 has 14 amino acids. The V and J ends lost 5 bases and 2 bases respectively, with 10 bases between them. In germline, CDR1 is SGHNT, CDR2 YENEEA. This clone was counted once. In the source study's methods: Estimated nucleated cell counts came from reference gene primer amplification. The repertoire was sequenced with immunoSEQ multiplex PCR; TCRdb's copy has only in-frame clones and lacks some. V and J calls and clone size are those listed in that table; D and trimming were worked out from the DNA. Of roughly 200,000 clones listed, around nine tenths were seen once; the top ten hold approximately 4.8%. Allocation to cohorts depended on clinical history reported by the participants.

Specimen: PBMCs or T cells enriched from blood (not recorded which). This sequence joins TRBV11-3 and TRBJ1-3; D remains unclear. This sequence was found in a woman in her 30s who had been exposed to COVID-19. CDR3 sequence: CASSAYATGNTIYF. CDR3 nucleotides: TGTGCCAGCAGCGCCTACGCGACTGGAAACACCATATATTTT. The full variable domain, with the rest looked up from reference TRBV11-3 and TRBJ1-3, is EAGVVQSPRYKIIEKKQPVAFWCNPISGHNTLYWYLQNLGQGPELLIRYENEEAVDDSQLPKDRFSAERLKGVDSTLKIQPAELGDSAVYLCASSAYATGNTIYFGEGSWLTVV.